The 7 T cell receptor beta chains given below trace back to one sample, sequenced in a study of T cell responses to AZD1222 COVID-19 vaccine (dated by TCRdb to the early 2020s). Reading the label with the study, this specimen's time point is: about 28 days (+/-7) after the second vaccine dose. In light of the paper, this sample's treatment or condition label describes: meningococcal conjugate vaccine given as trial control. Libraries were made using the immunoSEQ multiplex PCR assay. This immuneACCESS table, as held by TCRdb, lists in-frame sequences with V and J called but not all clones. Of the missing ones, under half trace to an unresolved V gene in checked studies; the others have no known cause. For this sample there are over 120,000 clones; approximately 85% appear just once. The top ten constitute about 5% of the sample. This material consisted of peripheral blood, taken 28 days after the second dose of the MenACWY control vaccine. The receptors shown here come from an adult who received the MenACWY meningococcal vaccine as a control.

The sample holds one count of this clone. V gene TRBV12-3 or TRBV12-4 combines with J gene TRBJ1-1, with D hard to call. V was shortened by 5 bases and J by 7 bases, with 8 bases between the two germline ends. The CDR3 runs to 11 residues. The CDR3 DNA follows: TGTGCCAGCAGTCCCCACAATGAAGCTTTCTTT. Translating it yields CASSPHNEAFF.

The chain is built from TRBV3-1 (or the pseudogene TRBV3-2) and TRBJ1-1; D gene uncertain. Germline lookup yields CDR1 LGHDT and CDR2 YNNKEL (reference sequence). The CDR3 has 12 residues. The V and J ends lost 2 bases and 1 base respectively, with 2 bases between them. The CDR3 coding sequence is TGTGCCAGCAGCCAATCGAACACTGAAGCTTTCTTT. Its protein product is CASSQSNTEAFF.

Only one count was recorded for this clone. The chain couples TRBV7-2 to TRBJ2-5; TRBD1 or TRBD2 may be the D gene (5 bases each). The V end lost 3 bases, the J end lost 6 bases, and 11 bases lay between the germline ends. Germline CDR1 reads SGHTA; CDR2 reads FQGNSA. The CDR3 runs 13 residues. The CDR3 coding sequence is TGTGCCAGCAGCTTCCGGGACCTAAAGACCCAGTACTTC. This translates into CASSFRDLKTQYF. The full variable domain, its missing parts supplied by reference TRBV7-2 and TRBJ2-5, is GAGVSQSPSNKVTEKGKDVELRCDPISGHTALYWYRQSLGQGLEFLIYFQGNSAPDKSGLPSDRFSAERTGGSVSTLTIQRTQQEDSAVYLCASSFRDLKTQYFGPGTRLLVL.

The gene calls are TRBV30 and TRBJ1-5; D perhaps matches TRBD1 (5 bases). Germline V gives CDR1 GTSNPN, CDR2 SVGIG (reference sequence). Trimming removed 2 bases from V and 2 bases from J, with 13 bases in between. This CDR3 spans 15 amino acids. The CDR3 loop reads CAWSTRGFGNQPQHF. CDR3 DNA: TGTGCCTGGAGTACCCGGGGCTTCGGCAATCAGCCCCAGCATTTT. Full variable domain (missing parts from reference TRBV30 and TRBJ1-5): SQTIHQWPATLVQPVGSPLSLECTVEGTSNPNLYWYRQAAGRGLQLLFYSVGIGQISSEVPQNLSASRPQDRQFILSSKKLLLSDSGFYLCAWSTRGFGNQPQHFGDGTRLSIL.

The chain recombines TRBV2 with TRBJ2-2; TRBD1 aligns across 10 bases. Germline V gene sequence: CDR1 SNHLY, CDR2 FYNNEI. The CDR3 has 15 amino acids. The junction had 7 bases not matched to a gene; V was cut back by 6 bases and J by 6 bases. The CDR3: CASSSSGQGSGELFF. In DNA form, the CDR3 reads TGTGCCAGCAGCTCATCGGGACAGGGGTCCGGGGAGCTGTTTTTT.

This clone is a singleton in its sample. The rearrangement joins TRBV19 to TRBJ2-3, with D possibly being TRBD2 (6 bases). The CDR3 spans 16 residues. The V and J ends lost 3 bases and 1 base respectively, with 14 bases between them. Germline values: CDR1 LNHDA, CDR2 SQIVND (reference sequence). CDR3 sequence: CASSIPTGDRTDTQYF. CDR3 DNA: TGTGCCAGTAGTATCCCGACGGGGGACCGCACAGATACGCAGTATTTT.

The chain uses TRBV29-1 and TRBJ2-6; D call uncertain. Trimming cost V 5 bases and J 0 bases, with 5 bases left between them. Germline CDR1 reads SQVTM; CDR2 reads ANQGSEA. The CDR3 spans 13 residues. DNA of the CDR3: TGCAGCGTTAGGAGCTCTGGGGCCAACGTCCTGACTTTC. Its translation is CSVRSSGANVLTF.